These 16 T cell receptor beta chains share one sample of origin, sequenced in a study of molecular identifiers for immune sequencing clone quantification. TCRdb itself ran the PCR reads through MiXCR, one entry per CDR3 protein. Here the sample spans about 630,000 distinct CDR3 sequences, around 25% being singletons. The sequencing input was naive CD8+ T cells from blood, with Jurkat cell RNA spiked in. Specified subset: FACS-sorted CD8+CD4-CCR7+CD45RA+ naive T cells. These receptors all come from a human donor in good health. Some libraries in this study had Jurkat cell RNA spiked in.

Regarding this clonotype: This may be a read error, as it is one base from a much larger clone. The genes are TRBV5-3 and TRBJ2-5, with D possibly TRBD1 on 6 matching bases. TRBV5-3 is annotated as an ORF whose role is uncertain. The ends were cut back, 8 bases at V and 4 bases at J, with 21 bases in the middle. The CDR3 is made up of 15 amino acids. CDR3 DNA: TGTGCCAGCGGCTACCTCTTGACAGGTCGAGAGACCCAGTACTTC. Its translation is CASGYLLTGRETQYF.

This clonotype has more than one count but fewer than ten. The chain couples TRBV6-2 or TRBV6-3 to TRBJ2-1; 7 nucleotides match TRBD1. The V gene end was trimmed by 4 bases and the J gene end by 7 bases; junction bases not matched to a gene: 10. Germline values: CDR1 MNHEY, CDR2 SVGEGT. The CDR3 contains 15 residues. CDR3 DNA sequence: TGTGCCAGCAGTTGGTCCGAGACAGGGTTGAATGAGCAGTTCTTC. Protein sequence: CASSWSETGLNEQFF.

The CDR3 region has the DNA TGTGCCAGCAGTTACTCCGAGGGGACAGCAACTAATGAAAAACTGTTTTTT. It yields the protein CASSYSEGTATNEKLFF. This sequence joins TRBV6-5 and TRBJ1-4; TRBD1 matches 7 bases. Germline-derived CDR1 and CDR2 are MNHEY and SVGAGI. This CDR3 is built from 17 residues. J was trimmed by 0 bases and V by 0 bases; bases with no gene match: 4.

The chain recombines TRBV2 with TRBJ2-2, with D possibly matching TRBD2 (6 bases). The CDR3 covers 16 residues. In germline, CDR1 is SNHLY, CDR2 FYNNEI. Trimming cost V 4 bases and J 0 bases, with 12 bases left between them. CDR3 nucleotides: TGTGCCAGCAGTGTTACCGGCGGGGCGAACACCGGGGAGCTGTTTTTT. This sequence encodes CASSVTGGANTGELFF. Full variable domain (missing parts from reference TRBV2 and TRBJ2-2): EPEVTQTPSHQVTQMGQEVILRCVPISNHLYFYWYRQILGQKVEFLVSFYNNEISEKSEIFDDQFSVERPDGSNFTLKIRSTKLEDSAMYFCASSVTGGANTGELFFGEGSRLTVL.

This clonotype has just a few counts. The chain combines TRBV6-5 with TRBJ1-2; TRBD1 is a possible D gene (5 bases). From germline, CDR1 is MNHEY and CDR2 SVGAGI. The CDR3 has 13 amino acids. V lost 2 bases to trimming and J lost 4 bases, with 8 bases between them. Here the CDR3 DNA reads TGTGCCAGCAGTTACGGGGGGGTCTATGGCTACACCTTC. Translated, it gives CASSYGGVYGYTF.

This clonotype was observed a handful of times. The rearrangement links TRBV5-7 to TRBJ2-7, with TRBD1 as a possible D gene (6 bases). Being an ORF, TRBV5-7 has a function that is uncertain. The CDR3 extends over 14 amino acids. V was trimmed by 3 bases and J by 4 bases, leaving 14 bases between them. The CDR3 here is CASSSNRVAYEQYF. The DNA for the CDR3 is TGTGCCAGCAGCTCGAACAGGGTCGCGTACGAGCAGTACTTC.

This clonotype was observed many times. This chain joins TRBV20-1 and TRBJ2-2; tentative D call: TRBD2 (5 bases). V lost 5 bases and J 4 bases, leaving 14 bases between the germline ends. CDR3 length: 14 residues. CDR1 is DFQATT and CDR2 is SNEGSKA in the germline V gene (reference sequence). This CDR3 reads CSAFSADGTGELFF. CDR3 in DNA: TGCAGTGCTTTTAGCGCGGATGGCACCGGGGAGCTGTTTTTT.

Many counts were recorded for this clonotype. The chain is built from TRBV7-9 and TRBJ1-4; no clear D gene. The CDR3 consists of 12 residues. V was shortened by 1 base and J by 5 bases, with 2 bases between the two germline ends. The germline V gene has CDR1 SEHNR and CDR2 FQNEAQ (reference sequence). The CDR3 DNA sequence: TGTGCCAGCAGCTTAGGCAATGAAAAACTGTTTTTT. This encodes CASSLGNEKLFF.

This clonotype was detected a few times. The gene calls are TRBV20-1 and TRBJ2-5, with 9 bases that match TRBD2. The V gene's germline CDR1 is DFQATT and CDR2 SNEGSKA (reference sequence). The CDR3 extends over 16 amino acids. After removal of 0 bases from V and 2 bases from J, the junction contained 7 bases not matched to a gene. This CDR3 is CSARDQSSGIQETQYF. CDR3 nucleotides: TGCAGTGCTAGAGATCAGTCTAGCGGGATACAAGAGACCCAGTACTTC.

Concerning this clonotype: This clone may be a read error of a much larger clone one base away. The J gene is TRBJ1-5, the V gene TRBV12-3 or TRBV12-4, with a weak D call TRBD1 (6 bases). The CDR3 runs to 15 residues. Deletions cut 4 bases from V and 0 bases from J, with 10 bases between. CDR3: CASSSSRGSNQPQHF. CDR3 coding DNA: TGTGCCAGCAGTTCCAGCAGGGGTAGCAATCAGCCCCAGCATTTT.

This clonotype has only a few counts. This chain connects TRBV11-3 to TRBJ2-1; D ambiguous. The germline V gene has CDR1 SGHNT and CDR2 YENEEA. The CDR3 sequence is 16 residues long. V lost 2 bases and J 0 bases, leaving 11 bases between the germline ends. The CDR3 spells CASSLRSGSSYNEQFF. The CDR3 DNA sequence: TGTGCCAGCAGCTTAAGGAGTGGAAGCTCCTACAATGAGCAGTTCTTC.

This clonotype appeared a few times. The V and J genes are TRBV20-1 and TRBJ2-7; 14 nucleotides agree with TRBD2. V shed 6 bases, J shed 5 bases, and the junction held 6 bases outside the gene matches. The germline V gene has CDR1 DFQATT and CDR2 SNEGSKA (reference sequence). This CDR3 has 14 amino acids. The CDR3: CSAGTSGSFDEQYF. The CDR3 coding sequence is TGCAGTGCCGGGACTAGCGGGAGTTTCGACGAGCAGTACTTC.

This clonotype was seen a handful of times. J is TRBJ1-5 and V is TRBV19, with TRBD1 as a possible D gene (5 bases). Germline CDR1 and CDR2: LNHDA and SQIVND (reference sequence). The V and J ends lost 5 bases and 6 bases respectively, with 8 bases between them. There are 12 residues in the CDR3. CDR3 sequence (DNA): TGTGCCAGTAGTTGGGGGGGTCAGCCCCAGCATTTT. Its translation is CASSWGGQPQHF.

This clonotype was counted ten times or more. The V gene is TRBV20-1, the J gene TRBJ2-7, with TRBD2 matching 13 bases. Germline lookup yields CDR1 DFQATT and CDR2 SNEGSKA (reference sequence). The J segment lost 1 base and the V segment lost 1 base, leaving 16 bases of the junction unmatched. The CDR3 spans 20 residues. CDR3 protein: CSARVPEWTSGSLTSYEQYF. The CDR3 DNA reads as TGCAGTGCTAGAGTTCCGGAGTGGACTAGCGGGAGTTTAACTTCCTACGAGCAGTACTTC.

Of note for this clonotype: One end of the junction does not line up with germline, which may come from a read error. This chain uses TRBV4-1 with TRBJ1-3; D not certain. This CDR3 is built from 18 residues. The germline V gene encodes CDR1 MGHRA and CDR2 YSYEKL. This CDR3 reads CASSQDSGLDPSGNIIYF. The CDR3, as DNA: TGCGCCAGCAGCCAAGATTCGGGCCTGGATCCCTCTGGAAACATCATATATTTT.

This sequence joins TRBV7-2 and TRBJ2-7; 7 bases agree with TRBD1. V was clipped by 1 base and J by 3 bases; unmatched bases: 6. Germline V gives CDR1 SGHTA, CDR2 FQGNSA. The CDR3 length is 15 residues. The CDR3 protein is CASSLVEGANYEQYF. In DNA form, the CDR3 reads TGTGCCAGCAGCTTAGTAGAGGGGGCCAACTACGAGCAGTACTTC.